These 17 T cell receptor beta chains originate from one sample sequenced in a study of cytomegalovirus exposure and HLA in healthy donors. With 60 Vbeta and 13 Jbeta primers, the PCR was carried out. Sequencing was performed with immunoSEQ multiplex PCR; in TCRdb, only in-frame clones are kept and a portion is missing. The repertoire holds 160,000 or so clones, with around 78% as singletons. Sequenced sample: PBMCs. The receptors derive from a woman aged 40 to 50 in good health and CMV-seronegative.

This chain joins TRBV28 and TRBJ2-2; TRBD1 matches at 8 bases. The V segment lost 5 bases and the J segment 7 bases; nucleotides outside the gene matches: 9. Germline lookup yields CDR1 MDHEN and CDR2 SYDVKM. The CDR3 spans 15 residues. The chain's CDR3 is CASSKPPGQVGELFF. For the CDR3, the DNA is TGTGCCAGCAGTAAGCCCCCGGGACAGGTCGGGGAGCTGTTTTTT.

The J gene is TRBJ2-3, the V gene TRBV2; 13 bases fit TRBD2. The CDR3 totals 15 residues. V trimming: 6 bases; J trimming: 4 bases; junction bases outside the gene matches: 4. Germline lookup yields CDR1 SNHLY and CDR2 FYNNEI. The CDR3 DNA sequence: TGTGCCAGCAGGAGACTAGCGGGAGGACCAGATACGCAGTATTTT. Translating gives CASRRLAGGPDTQYF.

The V call is TRBV4-2, the J call TRBJ2-1; weak D call: TRBD2 (5 bases). Trimming cost V 0 bases and J 7 bases, with 10 bases left between them. The germline V gene encodes CDR1 LGHNA and CDR2 YNFKEQ. The CDR3 has 14 amino acids. The chain's CDR3 is CASSQEGLANEQFF. DNA for the CDR3: TGTGCCAGCAGCCAAGAGGGCCTAGCTAATGAGCAGTTCTTC.

This chain connects TRBV6-1 to TRBJ1-2, with D unclear. Germline CDR1 MNHNS, CDR2 SASEGT. The CDR3 runs to 12 residues. V gave up 7 bases and J gave up 2 bases, with 8 bases separating them. The CDR3 DNA reads TGTGCCAGCACAGAGCGAAACTATGGCTACACCTTC. This translates into CASTERNYGYTF.

V usage is TRBV30 and J usage is TRBJ1-2; D unresolved. The V and J ends lost 0 bases and 4 bases respectively, with 18 bases between them. Germline CDR1 reads GTSNPN; CDR2 reads SVGIG (reference sequence). The CDR3 loop spans 16 amino acids. Written as DNA, the CDR3 is TGTGCCTGGAGTGTACTTGGGATGGACTCCCTCTATGGCTACACCTTC. The encoded protein is CAWSVLGMDSLYGYTF.

The genes are TRBV30 and TRBJ1-6; D is uncertain. The CDR3 is made up of 13 amino acids. Trimming pared 5 bases from V and 0 bases from J, leaving 5 bases between. CDR1 is GTSNPN and CDR2 is SVGIG in the germline V gene (reference sequence). The CDR3 nucleotides read TGTGCCTGGGGCCGCTCCTATAATTCACCCCTCCACTTT. Amino acid sequence: CAWGRSYNSPLHF. Supplemented by reference TRBV30 and TRBJ1-6, the full variable domain reads SQTIHQWPATLVQPVGSPLSLECTVEGTSNPNLYWYRQAAGRGLQLLFYSVGIGQISSEVPQNLSASRPQDRQFILSSKKLLLSDSGFYLCAWGRSYNSPLHFGNGTRLTVT.

This chain uses TRBV6-6 with TRBJ1-5, with D possibly TRBD1 on 5 matching bases. The CDR3 is made up of 16 amino acids. Germline CDR1 is MNHNY and CDR2 is SVGAGI (reference sequence). The ends were cut back, 5 bases at V and 5 bases at J, with 19 bases in the middle. For the CDR3, the DNA is TGTGCCAGCAGTACTTACCACTCCAGGGTGGATCAGCCCCAGCATTTT. It specifies CASSTYHSRVDQPQHF.

This clone was counted once. The V call is TRBV7-9, the J call TRBJ2-7, with 10 bases identical to TRBD2. The germline gives CDR1 SEHNR, CDR2 FQNEAQ (reference sequence). The CDR3 has 15 residues. V lost 4 bases to trimming and J lost 1 base; unmatched junction nucleotides: 4. CDR3 DNA sequence: TGTGCCAGCAGCTCTCTAGCGGGAGCGTCCTACGAGCAGTACTTC. Amino acids: CASSSLAGASYEQYF.

The rearrangement links TRBV7-9 to TRBJ1-2; maybe TRBD1 (6 bases). This CDR3 has 13 amino acids. V was cut by 4 bases and J by 5 bases, with 11 bases left in between. The germline V gene has CDR1 SEHNR and CDR2 FQNEAQ (reference sequence). As DNA, the CDR3 is TGTGCCAGCAGCTCCCGGGACAATTATGGCTACACCTTC. Amino acids: CASSSRDNYGYTF.

V usage is TRBV21-1 and J usage is TRBJ2-7; TRBD1 was called by the table and not checked on the DNA. TRBV21-1 is listed as a pseudogene. CDR3 length: 14 residues. The CDR3 region has the DNA TGTGCCAGCAGCAAACCCCCCAGGGCCTACGAGCAGTACTTC. Translating gives CASSKPPRAYEQYF.

This rearrangement joins TRBV4-2 to TRBJ1-5; 9 nucleotides agree with TRBD1. The germline V gene has CDR1 LGHNA and CDR2 YNFKEQ. The V gene end was trimmed by 5 bases and the J gene end by 7 bases; junction bases not matched to a gene: 6. The CDR3 totals 14 residues. CDR3 in DNA: TGTGCCAGCAGCATGACAGGGGGTGGACAGCCCCAGCATTTT. Its translation is CASSMTGGGQPQHF.

V gene TRBV18 combines with J gene TRBJ2-2; 8 bases match TRBD1. The junction had 4 bases not matched to a gene; V was cut back by 3 bases and J by 1 base. This CDR3 has 16 amino acids. Per the germline V gene, CDR1 is KGHSH and CDR2 is LQKENI. CDR3 residues: CASSPLTGGNTGELFF. CDR3 DNA: TGTGCCAGCTCACCCCTCACAGGGGGGAACACCGGGGAGCTGTTTTTT.

This sequence joins TRBV29-1 and TRBJ2-3; D gene uncertain. Trimming pared 6 bases from V and 6 bases from J, leaving 7 bases between. CDR1 SQVTM and CDR2 ANQGSEA come from the germline V gene. This CDR3 has 10 residues. CDR3 loop: CSVAQDTQYF. The CDR3 DNA follows: TGCAGCGTGGCACAGGATACGCAGTATTTT.

This clone was found a few times. The CDR3 DNA follows: TGTGCCAGCAGTTACGACAGGATGAACACTGAAGCTTTCTTT. Amino acids: CASSYDRMNTEAFF. J is TRBJ1-1 and V is TRBV6-6; maybe TRBD1 (6 bases). Germline CDR1 and CDR2: MNHNY and SVGAGI (reference sequence). V was pared by 2 bases and J by 0 bases, with 7 bases between. The CDR3 runs 14 residues.

The chain couples TRBV28 to TRBJ1-1; D possibly corresponds to TRBD1 (5 bases). V lost 5 bases and J 6 bases, leaving 19 bases between the germline ends. Germline V gives CDR1 MDHEN, CDR2 SYDVKM. This CDR3 has 15 residues. CDR3 nucleotides: TGTGCCAGCAGTCGGACAAGACCTAGTTCTTCTGAAGCTTTCTTT. Encoded protein: CASSRTRPSSSEAFF.

This rearrangement joins TRBV7-3 to TRBJ2-5; D is possibly TRBD2 (6 bases). Germline V CDR1 and CDR2: SGHTA, FQGTGA. The CDR3 loop spans 16 amino acids. V was shortened by 5 bases and J by 3 bases, with 19 bases between the two germline ends. CDR3 loop: CASSDSGAQGKETQYF. As DNA, the CDR3 is TGTGCCAGCAGCGACTCGGGAGCTCAGGGTAAAGAGACCCAGTACTTC.

V gene TRBV7-9 combines with J gene TRBJ1-2, with 7 nucleotides matching TRBD1. V was pared by 4 bases and J by 6 bases, with 8 bases of the junction left unmatched. This CDR3 has 14 residues. CDR1 SEHNR and CDR2 FQNEAQ come from the germline V gene (reference sequence). The CDR3 DNA sequence: TGTGCCAGCAGCTCCGACGGGACAGCTCATGGCTACACCTTC. Residues: CASSSDGTAHGYTF.